The 7 T cell receptor beta chains below were found in one sample sequenced in a study of cytomegalovirus exposure and HLA in healthy donors. This PCR relied on a set of 60 Vbeta primers and 13 Jbeta primers. Sequencing was performed with immunoSEQ multiplex PCR; in TCRdb, only in-frame clones are kept and a portion is missing. Seen here are about 120,000 clones, approximately 75% observed once, and the top ten hold roughly 3%. Sequencing was carried out using PBMCs. Receptor source: a woman aged 50 to 65 in good health and CMV-seronegative.

The chain recombines TRBV28 with TRBJ1-5; maybe TRBD1 (6 bases). Germline V gives CDR1 MDHEN, CDR2 SYDVKM. V dropped 7 bases and J dropped 2 bases, with 21 bases sitting between them. The CDR3 is made up of 17 amino acids. Written as DNA, the CDR3 is TGTGCCAGCACTCTCTTTCAGGGGCTAGGTGGCAATCAGCCCCAGCATTTT. Its translation is CASTLFQGLGGNQPQHF.

This chain joins TRBV2 and TRBJ2-7; TRBD2 is a possible D gene (5 bases). The germline V gene has CDR1 SNHLY and CDR2 FYNNEI. The CDR3 totals 14 residues. With 3 bases removed from V and 1 base from J, the gap between germline ends came to 10 bases. CDR3 amino acids: CASSDRTGSYEQYF. CDR3 DNA sequence: TGTGCCAGCAGTGACCGGACGGGATCCTACGAGCAGTACTTC.

V is TRBV13 and J is TRBJ2-7; TRBD2 might be the D (5 bases). CDR1 is PRHDT and CDR2 is FYEKMQ in the germline V gene (reference sequence). Trimming pared 3 bases from V and 0 bases from J, leaving 9 bases between. The CDR3 runs 14 residues. The CDR3 bases are TGTGCCAGCAGCTTCCGGCGGGTCTCCTACGAGCAGTACTTC. Amino acids: CASSFRRVSYEQYF.

The V call is TRBV7-7, the J call TRBJ2-5; TRBD1 agrees at 8 bases. The CDR3 loop spans 15 amino acids. J gave up 2 bases and V 6 bases, and 8 bases lay outside the gene matches. Germline CDR1 is SSHAT and CDR2 is FNYEAQ (reference sequence). The CDR3 nucleotides are TGTGCCAGCAGTCCGACAGGGGTCGATCAAGAGACCCAGTACTTC. It is translated as CASSPTGVDQETQYF.

The J gene is TRBJ2-1, the V gene TRBV19, with 12 nucleotides matching TRBD2. The CDR3 sequence is 16 residues long. In germline, CDR1 is LNHDA, CDR2 SQIVND (reference sequence). The V gene end was trimmed by 5 bases and the J gene end by 9 bases; junction bases not matched to a gene: 11. As DNA, the CDR3 is TGTGCCAGTAGTTTCACGGAGCTAGCGGGAGGGCTTGAGCAGTTCTTC. It is translated as CASSFTELAGGLEQFF.

The chain uses TRBV7-9 and TRBJ2-1, with D possibly being TRBD2 (6 bases). CDR1 and CDR2 from the germline V gene are SEHNR and FQNEAQ (reference sequence). V lost 5 bases to trimming and J lost 0 bases, with 11 bases between them. The CDR3 length is 15 residues. CDR3 protein: CASSPAGSSYNEQFF. For the CDR3, the DNA is TGTGCCAGCAGCCCCGCGGGGAGCTCCTACAATGAGCAGTTCTTC.

The chain couples TRBV28 to TRBJ2-1; D is uncertain. The CDR3 length is 15 residues. Germline values: CDR1 MDHEN, CDR2 SYDVKM. V lost 5 bases and J 0 bases, leaving 11 bases between the germline ends. CDR3 in amino acids: CASSKLVSSYNEQFF. In nucleotides, the CDR3 is TGTGCCAGCAGTAAACTCGTTTCCTCCTACAATGAGCAGTTCTTC.